A single T cell receptor (beta chain) is shown here with its context. A much larger clone is a single base away; this may be a read error. The data stem from a study of blood T cell repertoires in COVID-19. Whole-study context: PBMCs, B-cell-depleted T cells, or T cells were the source of the cDNA or gDNA that made up the material.

V shed 5 bases and J shed 2 bases, with 4 bases lying between them. The germline CDR1 and CDR2 sequences are SGHAT and FQNNGV. The CDR3 contains 11 residues. Assay: immunoSEQ multiplex PCR; the TCRdb copy retains only in-frame clones and omits some. Of about 180,000 clones listed, approximately 80% were seen once; the top ten hold roughly 7%. The chain carries TRBV11-2 and TRBJ2-7; D is undetermined. The clonotype originates from a human donor in a cohort sampled during active COVID-19. Sequenced input: peripheral blood. As DNA, the CDR3 is TGTGCCAGCAGCCCGGCCTACGAGCAGTACTTC. Amino acid sequence: CASSPAYEQYF.